The 26 T cell receptor beta chains listed next were all sequenced from one sample in a study of T-cell memory formation after mild COVID-19. TCRdb passed the 5' RACE reads through MiXCR, listing each CDR3 protein once. The data show fewer than 700,000 distinct CDR3 sequences, about a sixth seen once. Sequencing was performed on PBMCs or a T cell subset sorted from them (not recorded which). The receptors derive from an adult woman who had mild COVID-19 (a few samples of this study predate the infection). Cell type and time point are not known.

J is TRBJ1-5 and V is TRBV24-1; D may be TRBD1 (6 bases). This CDR3 has 14 residues. CDR1 is KGHDR and CDR2 is SFDVKD in the germline V gene. Between the trimmed V and J ends, which lost 11 bases and 0 bases, there was a span of 13 bases. This chain's CDR3 is CAIGQKNSNQPQHF. DNA for the CDR3: TGTGCCATCGGACAGAAAAATAGCAATCAGCCCCAGCATTTT.

The rearrangement joins TRBV2 to TRBJ2-2, with 13 bases that match TRBD2. The CDR3 has 16 amino acids. With 3 bases clipped from V and 5 bases from J, the junction kept 3 bases outside the gene matches. From germline, CDR1 is SNHLY and CDR2 FYNNEI. CDR3 in DNA: TGTGCCAGCAGTGAGGGACTAGCGGGACTTACCGGGGAGCTGTTTTTT. Protein: CASSEGLAGLTGELFF.

V usage is TRBV29-1 and J usage is TRBJ2-2; D is uncertain. V lost 2 bases and J 5 bases, leaving 3 bases between the germline ends. The CDR3 loop spans 11 amino acids. From germline, CDR1 is SQVTM and CDR2 ANQGSEA. The CDR3 DNA sequence: TGCAGCGTTGAAAGGACCGGGGAGCTGTTTTTT. Translating it yields CSVERTGELFF.

This clonotype occurred many times. The junction differs from germline at one of its ends, possibly a read error. V gene TRBV7-9 combines with J gene TRBJ2-5; the match to TRBD2 covers 10 bases. This CDR3 contains 14 residues. Germline V CDR1 and CDR2: SEHNR, FQNEAQ (reference sequence). CDR3 nucleotide sequence: TGTGCCAGCAGCCTAGCGGGAGCTCAAGAGACCCAGTACTTC. Its protein is CASSLAGAQETQYF.

This clonotype was seen only a few times. The chain recombines TRBV7-2 with TRBJ2-1; D possibly corresponds to TRBD2 (5 bases). V was pared by 2 bases and J by 2 bases, with 10 bases between. CDR3 size: 15 residues. CDR1 is SGHTA and CDR2 is FQGNSA in the germline V gene. The CDR3 reads CASSLSTTTYNEQFF. The CDR3 DNA follows: TGTGCCAGCAGCTTATCCACGACTACCTACAATGAGCAGTTCTTC. The whole variable domain, remainder taken from reference TRBV7-2 and TRBJ2-1, is GAGVSQSPSNKVTEKGKDVELRCDPISGHTALYWYRQSLGQGLEFLIYFQGNSAPDKSGLPSDRFSAERTGGSVSTLTIQRTQQEDSAVYLCASSLSTTTYNEQFFGPGTRLTVL.

J is TRBJ1-6 and V is TRBV19; 7 bases are a match to TRBD1. There are 15 residues in the CDR3. Trimming cost V 2 bases and J 7 bases; bases outside gene matches: 5. Germline V gives CDR1 LNHDA, CDR2 SQIVND (reference sequence). As DNA, the CDR3 is TGTGCCAGTAGTATAAAGACAGGGTTGAATTCACCCCTCCACTTT. Residues: CASSIKTGLNSPLHF.

The V gene is TRBV5-5, the J gene TRBJ1-5; D is perhaps TRBD1 (5 bases). This CDR3 region has 14 residues. Germline lookup yields CDR1 SGHKS and CDR2 YYEKEE (reference sequence). Trimming stripped 4 bases from V and 8 bases from J, with 16 bases between. The CDR3 region has the DNA TGTGCCAGCAGCCTCGGACAAATGGTGGAGCCCCAGCATTTT. Amino acid sequence: CASSLGQMVEPQHF. The entire variable domain, with the rest obtained from reference TRBV5-5 and TRBJ1-5, is as follows: DAGVTQSPTHLIKTRGQQVTLRCSPISGHKSVSWYQQVLGQGPQFIFQYYEKEERGRGNFPDRFSARQFPNYSSELNVNALLLGDSALYLCASSLGQMVEPQHFGDGTRLSIL.

This clonotype was counted only a few times. The gene calls are TRBV12-3 or TRBV12-4 and TRBJ2-7; the D gene is possibly TRBD2 (6 bases). This CDR3 has 14 residues. Trimming took 2 bases from V and 4 from J, leaving 12 bases between them. This chain's CDR3 is CASSLRAGSYEQYF. The CDR3 nucleotides read TGTGCCAGCAGTTTAAGGGCGGGATCGTACGAGCAGTACTTC.

The table lists this clonotype with a few counts. The J gene is TRBJ2-4, the V gene TRBV20-1; 9 bases fit TRBD1. Germline CDR1 is DFQATT and CDR2 is SNEGSKA (reference sequence). The trim removed 6 bases at V and 6 bases at J, leaving 12 bases unmatched. CDR3 length equals 15 residues. The CDR3 DNA reads TGCAGTGCCAGAAGGACAGGGGCCTTGGGAAACATTCAGTACTTC. Its protein is CSARRTGALGNIQYF.

V usage is TRBV6-2 or TRBV6-3 and J usage is TRBJ2-2, with 7 bases fitting TRBD1. This CDR3 region has 14 residues. CDR1 and CDR2 (germline): MNHEY, SVGEGT. The V and J ends lost 6 bases and 5 bases, in that order; junction bases with no gene match: 6. Here the CDR3 reads CASRDRWRTGELFF. The CDR3 DNA reads TGTGCCAGCAGGGACAGGTGGCGTACCGGGGAGCTGTTTTTT.

The chain joins TRBV5-1 to TRBJ2-2, with D possibly TRBD2 on 6 matching bases. V was pared by 7 bases and J by 5 bases, with 18 bases between. CDR3 length equals 15 residues. Per germline, CDR1 SGHRS and CDR2 YFSETQ. In DNA form, the CDR3 reads TGCGCCAGCGCCCCAGGGCACGGGAGAACCGGGGAGCTGTTTTTT. Its translation is CASAPGHGRTGELFF.

This clonotype was seen more than once but under ten times. The chain is built from TRBV5-4 and TRBJ2-5; D is perhaps TRBD1 (6 bases). Germline V gene sequence: CDR1 SGHNT, CDR2 YYREEE (reference sequence). Trimming left V 6 bases short and J 2 bases short, with 11 bases between. The CDR3 runs 13 residues. Here the CDR3 DNA reads TGTGCCAGCAACCCAGGGACACAAGAGACCCAGTACTTC. Translating gives CASNPGTQETQYF.

The J gene is TRBJ2-4, the V gene TRBV19; the D call may be TRBD1 or TRBD2 (5 bases each). Germline V gene data show CDR1 as LNHDA and CDR2 as SQIVND (reference sequence). Trimming pared 1 base from V and 1 base from J, leaving 8 bases between. The CDR3 loop spans 15 amino acids. In nucleotides, the CDR3 is TGTGCCAGTAGTATAGGATGGGGGGCCAAAAACATTCAGTACTTC. Translated, it gives CASSIGWGAKNIQYF.

This clonotype showed up just once. The rearrangement uses TRBV6-6 and TRBJ1-3; TRBD1 aligns across 9 bases. V lost 6 bases and J lost 4; bases outside the gene matches: 10. The germline CDR1 and CDR2 sequences are MNHNY and SVGAGI (reference sequence). The CDR3 has 16 residues. Written as DNA, the CDR3 is TGTGCCAGCAGCCTTAGGACAGGGGACGGGGGAAACACCATATATTTT. It specifies CASSLRTGDGGNTIYF.

The chain joins TRBV6-5 to TRBJ2-1; D is ambiguous. This CDR3 is built from 11 residues. The germline gives CDR1 MNHEY, CDR2 SVGAGI. V dropped 4 bases and J dropped 14 bases, with 12 bases sitting between them. The CDR3 here is CASSSLVQEFF. CDR3 sequence (DNA): TGTGCCAGCAGTTCTTTGGTCCAAGAGTTCTTC.

The chain has TRBV5-5 and TRBJ2-1; D is undetermined. Germline V gene lookup returns CDR1 SGHKS and CDR2 YYEKEE (reference sequence). This CDR3 is 13 amino acids long. Trimming took 4 bases from V and 5 from J, leaving 10 bases between them. The CDR3 loop reads CASSPIGNNEQFF. CDR3 DNA: TGTGCCAGCAGCCCCATTGGGAACAATGAGCAGTTCTTC.

The rearrangement joins TRBV6-2 or TRBV6-3 to TRBJ2-6; a possible D gene is TRBD2 (6 bases). There are 21 residues in the CDR3. Per germline, CDR1 MNHEY and CDR2 SVGEGT. With 6 bases removed from V and 0 bases from J, the gap between germline ends came to 27 bases. This chain's CDR3 is CASRPFGGGTFLFSGANVLTF. For the CDR3, the DNA is TGTGCCAGCAGACCCTTCGGAGGCGGGACTTTCCTCTTCTCTGGGGCCAACGTCCTGACTTTC.

This clonotype showed up just a few times. This chain joins TRBV10-3 and TRBJ1-4; TRBD1 matches 7 bases. The germline gives CDR1 ENHRY, CDR2 SYGVKD. The trim removed 6 bases at V and 0 bases at J, leaving 4 bases unmatched. CDR3 length: 15 amino acids. CDR3 region: CAIRAGGATNEKLFF. The CDR3 DNA reads TGTGCCATCAGAGCAGGGGGGGCAACTAATGAAAAACTGTTTTTT.

This chain connects TRBV3-1 to TRBJ2-7; 7 nucleotides align to TRBD1. Unmatched junction bases numbered 5, after V lost 9 bases and J lost 0 bases. Germline assignment: CDR1 LGHDT and CDR2 YNNKEL (reference sequence). There are 13 residues in the CDR3. Here the CDR3 reads CASSDRASYEQYF. The CDR3 DNA follows: TGTGCCAGTTCTGACAGGGCCTCCTACGAGCAGTACTTC.

This chain connects TRBV7-6 to TRBJ1-1; D might be TRBD1 (5 bases). The CDR3 contains 15 residues. Germline CDR1 is SGHVS and CDR2 is FNYEAQ. V shed 1 base and J shed 0 bases, with 9 bases lying between them. The CDR3 DNA is TGTGCCAGCAGCTTAGAGCAGGACATGAACACTGAAGCTTTCTTT. Amino acid sequence: CASSLEQDMNTEAFF.

The chain employs TRBV29-1 and TRBJ1-1; 7 bases map to TRBD1. V dropped 7 bases and J dropped 0; count of bases not matched to a gene: 5. The CDR3 extends over 13 amino acids. Germline V lookup: CDR1 SQVTM, CDR2 ANQGSEA. CDR3 region: CSGGQDMNTEAFF. The CDR3 nucleotides are TGCAGCGGTGGACAGGACATGAACACTGAAGCTTTCTTT.

This sequence joins TRBV20-1 and TRBJ2-5; 7 bases fit TRBD2. The ends lost 1 base at V and 2 bases at J; junction bases unmatched: 4. Per germline, CDR1 DFQATT and CDR2 SNEGSKA (reference sequence). The CDR3 runs 14 residues. The CDR3 DNA is TGCAGTGCTAGAGTCCACGGGGGGCAAGAGACCCAGTACTTC. This sequence encodes CSARVHGGQETQYF.

The table lists this clonotype with a count of one. The V and J genes are TRBV24-1 and TRBJ2-3; D unclear. Germline V gene sequence: CDR1 KGHDR, CDR2 SFDVKD. Trimming took 4 bases from V and 8 from J, leaving 12 bases between them. The CDR3 runs 13 residues. The CDR3 bases are TGTGCCACCAGTGAATTTGGGTGGACTACGCAGTATTTT. Protein: CATSEFGWTTQYF.

The chain couples TRBV6-5 to TRBJ2-5; TRBD2 matches at 7 bases. The germline CDR1 and CDR2 sequences are MNHEY and SVGAGI. CDR3 length: 16 amino acids. Germline trimming cut 5 bases from V and 1 base from J; bases unmatched to any gene: 10. CDR3 sequence: CASSPTTSPFQETQYF. The CDR3 coding sequence is TGTGCCAGCAGTCCGACGACTAGCCCGTTCCAAGAGACCCAGTACTTC.

This chain links TRBV5-6 with TRBJ2-5, with D unclear. CDR1 and CDR2 (germline): SGHDT, YYEEEE. V was shortened by 2 bases and J by 4 bases, with 15 bases between the two germline ends. The CDR3 consists of 15 residues. The CDR3: CASSFMTARGETQYF. The CDR3 DNA reads as TGTGCCAGCAGCTTCATGACGGCGCGCGGAGAGACCCAGTACTTC.

This clonotype was seen a handful of times. The chain has TRBV12-3 or TRBV12-4 and TRBJ2-7; D is perhaps TRBD2 (7 bases). This CDR3 has 15 residues. The V gene lost 1 base and the J gene lost 3 bases, with 13 bases spanning the gap. The CDR3 DNA reads TGTGCCAGCAGTTTAGATGGGGGGGGCCTCTACGAGCAGTACTTC. Translated: CASSLDGGGLYEQYF.